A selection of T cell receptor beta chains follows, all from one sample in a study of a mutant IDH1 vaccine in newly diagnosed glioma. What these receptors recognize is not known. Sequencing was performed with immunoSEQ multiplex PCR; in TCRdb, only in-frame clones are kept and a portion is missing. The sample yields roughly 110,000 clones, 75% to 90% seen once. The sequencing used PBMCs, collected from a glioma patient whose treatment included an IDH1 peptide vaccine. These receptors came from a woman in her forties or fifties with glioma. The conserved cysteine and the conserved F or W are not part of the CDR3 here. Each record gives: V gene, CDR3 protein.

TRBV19	ASSISSGGTDTQY
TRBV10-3	AISDRGGQETQY
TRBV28	ASSFGGTVTYEQY
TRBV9	ASGRDNTGELF
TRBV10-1	ASSESGGANTDTQY
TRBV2	ASSERHPLWTGYT
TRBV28	ASSLIHRGRYGYT
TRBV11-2	ASSLVLEPYEQY
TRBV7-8	ASSPPRVMSYEQY
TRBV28	ASWVGRGKISTEQY
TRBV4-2	ASSHPPWGGTEAF
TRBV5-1	ASSLAYSGEQY
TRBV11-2	ASSLNPGLAANTGELF
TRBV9	ASSARQGAFMGGELF
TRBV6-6	ASSYPGHPGELF
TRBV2	ASKQGVGNEQF
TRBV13	ASSSGRSYEQY
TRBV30	AWGGLAGNEQF
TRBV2	ASSWNSREGGEQF
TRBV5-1	ASSVTGTGAGDTEAF
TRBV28	ASRLAGGGYEQY
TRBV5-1	ASSLVQTNYGYT
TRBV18	ASSPESSEKLF
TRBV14	ASSHGLAGVFEQF
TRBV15	ATSRRQDNEQF
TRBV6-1	ASSWEGSLNYEQY
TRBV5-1	ASSPAGTRGWSEQF
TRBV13	ASSNRAQSTDTQY
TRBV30	AWSRQYNEQF
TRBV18	ASSRGSSYNEQF
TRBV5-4	ASSLLAGGPYEQY
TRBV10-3	AISELAIEQY
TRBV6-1	ASSEYHRDPIYGYT
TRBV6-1	ASSEDSGLGGYT
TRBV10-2	ASSEGRNSPLH
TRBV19	ASSTTAGTGGFTGELF
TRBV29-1	SVEGTSGSSYEQY
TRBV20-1	SARASYEQY
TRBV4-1	ASSPRESGGRANTGELF
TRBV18	ASSPPGWGNYGYT
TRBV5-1	ASGTSGSGTDTQY
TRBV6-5	ASSYSAGTYEQY
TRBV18	ASSPSRDYGYT
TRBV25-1	ASTSGANVLT
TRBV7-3	ASSPKSSAGELF
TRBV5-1	ASSFGAGTGDTGELF